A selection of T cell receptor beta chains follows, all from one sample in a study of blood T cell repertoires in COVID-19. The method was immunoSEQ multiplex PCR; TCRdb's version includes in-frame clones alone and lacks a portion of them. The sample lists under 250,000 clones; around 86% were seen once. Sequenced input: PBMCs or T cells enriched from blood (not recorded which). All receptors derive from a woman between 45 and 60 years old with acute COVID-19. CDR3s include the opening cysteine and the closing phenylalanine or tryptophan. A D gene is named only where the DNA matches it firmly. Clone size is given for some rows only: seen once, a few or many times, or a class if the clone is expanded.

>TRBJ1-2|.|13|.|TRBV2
CASSADSNYGYTF
TGTGCCAGCAGCGCGGACAGCAACTATGGCTACACCTTC
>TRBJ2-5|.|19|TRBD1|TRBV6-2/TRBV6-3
CASSSPFRRGLGNQETQYF
TGTGCCAGCAGCTCTCCTTTCCGCAGGGGGCTGGGGAATCAAGAGACCCAGTACTTC
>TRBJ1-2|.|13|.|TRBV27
CASSSWERLGYTF
TGTGCCAGCAGTTCCTGGGAGAGGTTAGGCTACACCTTC
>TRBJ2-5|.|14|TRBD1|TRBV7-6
CASSWTGGGQTQYF
TGTGCCAGCAGCTGGACAGGGGGCGGCCAGACCCAGTACTTC
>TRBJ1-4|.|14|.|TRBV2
CASRDRSTNEKLFF
TGTGCCAGCAGAGACAGATCAACTAATGAAAAACTGTTTTTT
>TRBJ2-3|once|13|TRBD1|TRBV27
CASSTHRQGRQYF
TGTGCCAGCAGTACCCACAGACAGGGAAGGCAGTATTTT
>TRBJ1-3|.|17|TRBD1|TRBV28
CASSYVLGQASGNTIYF
TGTGCCAGCAGTTATGTACTGGGACAGGCCTCTGGAAACACCATATATTTT
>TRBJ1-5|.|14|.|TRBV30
CAWSGWLSNQPQHF
TGTGCCTGGAGTGGTTGGCTTAGCAATCAGCCCCAGCATTTT
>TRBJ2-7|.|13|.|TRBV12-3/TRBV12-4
CASSIARGREQYF
TGTGCCAGCAGCATAGCCAGGGGACGCGAGCAGTACTTC
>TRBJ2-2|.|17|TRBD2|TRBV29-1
CSVEDQKRESRTGELFF
TGCAGCGTTGAAGATCAAAAGCGGGAGAGTAGGACCGGGGAGCTGTTTTTT
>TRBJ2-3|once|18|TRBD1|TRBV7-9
CASSLRGGTGWSTDTQYF
TGTGCCAGCAGCTTAAGAGGTGGGACAGGATGGTCGACAGATACGCAGTATTTT
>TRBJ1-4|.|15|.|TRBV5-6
CASSLAGGTNEKLFF
TGTGCCAGCAGCTTGGCGGGGGGGACTAATGAAAAACTGTTTTTT
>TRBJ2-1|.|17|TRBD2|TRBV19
CASSPRTSGGPGGEQFF
TGTGCCAGTAGTCCCCGGACTAGCGGGGGGCCCGGGGGTGAGCAGTTCTTC
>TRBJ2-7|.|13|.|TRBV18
CASSPSVEVEQYF
TGTGCCAGCTCACCAAGCGTGGAGGTGGAGCAGTACTTC
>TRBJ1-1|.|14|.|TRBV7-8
CASSLAGYNGEAFF
TGTGCCAGCAGCTTAGCTGGTTATAACGGTGAAGCTTTCTTT
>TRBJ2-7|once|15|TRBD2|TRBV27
CASSSGLAGAYEQYF
TGTGCCAGCAGTTCTGGACTAGCGGGGGCCTACGAGCAGTACTTC